This T cell receptor (beta chain) was sequenced in a study of cytomegalovirus exposure and HLA in healthy donors. A word on this clone: Its target is unknown.

These donors, healthy bone marrow donors, were studied. PCR was performed using 60 Vbeta and 13 Jbeta primers. Repertoires were generated with immunoSEQ multiplex PCR, while TCRdb's copy carries only in-frame clones and drops some. This table holds roughly 100,000 clones, approximately 71% found once. Findings of the study overall: Cytomegalovirus status was reportedly diagnosed by the classifier with high specificity and sensitivity. More clonal expansion characterized HLA-associated TCR beta chains than equally common others in a later analysis.

Sequenced sample: PBMCs. This sequence was found in a young woman in good health and CMV-seropositive.

CDR3 nucleotides: TGTGCCAGTAGTATAGGGGACAGGGTCGACGCTGAAGCTTTCTTT. Amino acids: CASSIGDRVDAEAFF. The rearrangement links TRBV19 to TRBJ1-1; 9 bases line up with TRBD1. V trimming: 1 base; J trimming: 6 bases; junction bases outside the gene matches: 6. Germline CDR1 and CDR2: LNHDA and SQIVND (reference sequence). This CDR3 comprises 15 residues.